This TCR beta chain was retrieved from a study of CD8+ T cells in alopecia areata. Remarks on this clone: The antigen is not known.

Overall study findings and caveats: Normal skin's resident alphabeta T cells are also sequenced in scalp samples. Researchers report lesional scalp, most notably alopecia totalis/universalis, outstripped normal scalp in clonality.

Trimming removed 5 bases from V and 14 bases from J; junction bases left unmatched: 9. This CDR3 spans 14 amino acids. Germline V gene sequence: CDR1 SGHNT, CDR2 YYREEE (reference sequence). Isolated RNA was reverse transcribed into cDNA used as the sequencing template. TCRdb keeps only in-frame clones here, not all; method: immunoSEQ multiplex PCR. The table has 150,000 or so clones, about 60% seen once. PBMCs served as the source from which CD4+ and CD8+ T cells were sorted. The chain carries TRBV5-4 and TRBJ2-1; 14 nucleotides agree with TRBD2. The TCR was taken from a human donor with alopecia areata. Specimen: CD4+ T cells sorted from blood, collected at week 0. This chain's CDR3 is CASSHGGLAGDKFF. The CDR3 DNA reads as TGTGCCAGCAGTCATGGGGGACTAGCGGGGGATAAGTTCTTC.